This T cell receptor (beta chain) was captured in a study of shared clonotypes between healthy human individuals. This clone occurred a few times. About 30,000 T cell genomes (approximately 190 ng DNA) went into each sorted-subset replicate. Some clones are missing from TCRdb's copy, which holds only in-frame ones; the method was immunoSEQ multiplex PCR. The table includes about 2.3 million clones, approximately 95% detected once. The clonotype was recovered from a young man in good health. Some clones in this sample may be carry-over from other donors' samples. The sequencing input was naive CD4+ T cells from PBMCs. Specified subset: CD45RA+ positively selected.

CDR3 sequence reads: CASSGGTGVPPAFF. CDR3 bases: TGTGCCAGCAGCGGAGGGACAGGGGTGCCTCCAGCTTTCTTT. The chain couples TRBV9 to TRBJ1-1, with TRBD1 matching over 10 bases. CDR1 is SGDLS and CDR2 is YYNGEE in the germline V gene. The J segment lost 10 bases and the V segment lost 3 bases, leaving 9 bases of the junction unmatched. The CDR3 has 14 amino acids.